This TCR beta chain was sequenced in a study of blood T cell repertoires in COVID-19. Study-wide background: Donors in the United States, Italy and Spain gave samples during acute or convalescent COVID-19. PBMCs, B-cell-depleted T cells, or T cells provided the cDNA or gDNA that made up the material.

Original processing notes: Counts of nucleated cells, estimated from reference gene primer amplification, were obtained. The protocol was immunoSEQ multiplex PCR, while the TCRdb copy is restricted to in-frame clones and leaves out a portion. That table is the source of V, J and clone size, and D and trimming were worked out from the DNA. The sample records around 210,000 clones, about 90% being singletons. The CDR3 runs 15 residues. Germline CDR1 is SGHRS and CDR2 is YFSETQ. The ends were cut back, 0 bases at V and 0 bases at J, with 7 bases in the middle. The TCR was taken from a woman aged 65 to 85 with acute or convalescent COVID-19. Sequenced input: peripheral blood. The chain has TRBV5-1 and TRBJ1-3, with unresolved D. The CDR3 sequence: CASSLDPGSGNTIYF. CDR3 nucleotides: TGCGCCAGCAGCTTGGACCCAGGCTCTGGAAACACCATATATTTT.